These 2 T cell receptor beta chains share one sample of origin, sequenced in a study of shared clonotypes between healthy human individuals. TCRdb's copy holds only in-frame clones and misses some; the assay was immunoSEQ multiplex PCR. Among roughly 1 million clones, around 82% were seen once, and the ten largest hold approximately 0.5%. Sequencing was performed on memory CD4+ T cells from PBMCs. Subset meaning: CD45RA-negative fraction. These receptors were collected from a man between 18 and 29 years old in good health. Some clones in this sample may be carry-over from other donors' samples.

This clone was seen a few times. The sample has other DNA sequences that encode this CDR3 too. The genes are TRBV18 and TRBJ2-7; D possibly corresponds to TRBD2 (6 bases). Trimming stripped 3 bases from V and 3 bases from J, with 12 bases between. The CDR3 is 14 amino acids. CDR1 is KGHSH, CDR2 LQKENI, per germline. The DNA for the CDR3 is TGTGCCAGCTCACCTCCGACTAGGGGCTACGAGCAGTACTTC. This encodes CASSPPTRGYEQYF.

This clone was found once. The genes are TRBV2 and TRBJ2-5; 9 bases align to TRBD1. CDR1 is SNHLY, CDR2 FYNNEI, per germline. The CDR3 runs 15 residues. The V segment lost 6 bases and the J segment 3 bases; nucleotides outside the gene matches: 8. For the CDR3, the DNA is TGTGCCAGCAGCCAAAGCTGGGACAGGGAAGAGACCCAGTACTTC. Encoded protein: CASSQSWDREETQYF.